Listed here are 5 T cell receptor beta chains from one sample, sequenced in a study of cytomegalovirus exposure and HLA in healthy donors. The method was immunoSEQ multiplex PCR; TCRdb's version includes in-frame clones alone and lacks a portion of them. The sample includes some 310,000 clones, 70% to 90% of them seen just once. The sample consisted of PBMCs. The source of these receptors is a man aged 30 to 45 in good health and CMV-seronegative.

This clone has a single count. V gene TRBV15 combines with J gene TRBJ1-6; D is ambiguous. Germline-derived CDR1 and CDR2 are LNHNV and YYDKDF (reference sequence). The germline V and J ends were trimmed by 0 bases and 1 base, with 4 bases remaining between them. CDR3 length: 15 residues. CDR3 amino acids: CATSRDQSYNSPLHF. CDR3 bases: TGTGCCACCAGCAGAGATCAGTCCTATAATTCACCCCTCCACTTT.

CDR3 in amino acids: CASSQLPGRGGYTF. CDR3 nucleotide sequence: TGCGCCAGCAGCCAGTTACCGGGCCGGGGGGGCTACACCTTC. The J gene is TRBJ1-2, the V gene TRBV4-3, with D tentatively TRBD1 (5 bases). V lost 3 bases to trimming and J lost 8 bases, with 16 bases between them. The CDR3 length is 14 residues. Per the germline V gene, CDR1 is LGHNA and CDR2 is YSLEER.

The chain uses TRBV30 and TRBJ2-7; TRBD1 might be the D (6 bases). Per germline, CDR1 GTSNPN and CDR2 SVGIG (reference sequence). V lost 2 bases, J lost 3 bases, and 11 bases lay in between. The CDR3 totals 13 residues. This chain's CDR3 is CAWSRGQHYEQYF. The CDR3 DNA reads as TGTGCCTGGAGTCGAGGACAGCACTACGAGCAGTACTTC. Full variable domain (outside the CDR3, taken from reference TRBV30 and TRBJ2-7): SQTIHQWPATLVQPVGSPLSLECTVEGTSNPNLYWYRQAAGRGLQLLFYSVGIGQISSEVPQNLSASRPQDRQFILSSKKLLLSDSGFYLCAWSRGQHYEQYFGPGTRLTVT.

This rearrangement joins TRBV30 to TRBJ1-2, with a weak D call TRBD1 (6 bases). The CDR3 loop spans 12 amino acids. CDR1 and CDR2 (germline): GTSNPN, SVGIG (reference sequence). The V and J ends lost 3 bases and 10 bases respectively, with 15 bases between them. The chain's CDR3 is CAWRQAGVYYTF. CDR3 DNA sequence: TGTGCCTGGAGGCAGGCAGGGGTTTACTACACCTTC.

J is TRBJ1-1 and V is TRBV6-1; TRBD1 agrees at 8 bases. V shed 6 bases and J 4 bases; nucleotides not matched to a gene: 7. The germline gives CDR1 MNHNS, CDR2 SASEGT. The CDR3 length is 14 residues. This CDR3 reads CASRWRQGSTEAFF. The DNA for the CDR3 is TGTGCCAGCAGGTGGAGACAGGGGAGCACTGAAGCTTTCTTT.